These 24 T cell receptor beta chains share one sample of origin, sequenced in a study of blood T cells in healthy people across ages. For the second PCR, which ran for roughly 7 to 11 cycles, a sample-barcoded 5' primer and a J-beta primer mix were used. TCRdb recomputed calls from the 5' RACE reads with MiXCR, one row per CDR3 protein. The table includes 1 million or so distinct CDR3 sequences, less than 25% detected once. These data also featured in a second study, about T cells of mothers and their children.

The sample taken for sequencing was blood. Receptor source: a girl aged 2-10 years in good health.

The chain employs TRBV12-5 and TRBJ2-5, with 8 positions matching TRBD2. The better agreement between TRBJ2-1 and the DNA end casts doubt on the J call. This CDR3 is 13 amino acids long. In germline, CDR1 is LGHNT, CDR2 FRNRAP. CDR3 DNA sequence: TGTGCTAGTGCCGGGGGGGTGGCCAATGAGCAGTTCTTC. This sequence encodes CASAGGVANEQFF.

This clonotype came up a few times. This chain links TRBV27 with TRBJ2-3; 7 bases agree with TRBD2. The length of the CDR3 is 15 residues. With 3 bases clipped from V and 3 bases from J, the junction kept 6 bases outside the gene matches. CDR1 and CDR2 from the germline V gene are MNHEY and SMNVEV (reference sequence). The chain's CDR3 is CASSFLVGGTDTQYF. CDR3 bases: TGTGCCAGCAGTTTCCTAGTCGGGGGGACAGATACGCAGTATTTT.

J is TRBJ2-3 and V is TRBV25-1; TRBD1 aligns across 7 bases. CDR1 and CDR2 (germline): MGHDK, SYGVNS. CDR3 length equals 15 residues. The V segment lost 8 bases and the J segment 1 base; nucleotides outside the gene matches: 9. The CDR3 is CASSAQGVRTDTQYF. The CDR3 DNA reads as TGTGCCAGCTCCGCCCAGGGGGTACGCACAGATACGCAGTATTTT. The variable domain in full, with the rest retrieved from reference TRBV25-1 and TRBJ2-3, is EADIYQTPRYLVIGTGKKITLECSQTMGHDKMYWYQQDPGMELHLIHYSYGVNSTEKGDLSSESTVSRIRTEHFPLTLESARPSHTSQYLCASSAQGVRTDTQYFGPGTRLTVL.

V gene TRBV6-5 combines with J gene TRBJ2-3; unclear D gene. Per germline, CDR1 MNHEY and CDR2 SVGAGI. Trimming cost V 1 base and J 5 bases, with 16 bases left between them. This CDR3 contains 16 residues. CDR3 sequence: CASSYLRTGSKDTQYF. The CDR3 bases are TGTGCCAGCAGTTACTTGAGGACCGGATCAAAAGATACGCAGTATTTT.

The chain employs TRBV12-3 or TRBV12-4 and TRBJ2-3; D may be TRBD1 (5 bases). The CDR3 length is 15 residues. V was shortened by 4 bases and J by 2 bases, with 13 bases between the two germline ends. The CDR3, as DNA: TGTGCCAGCAGTTGGGGCCGGCCCTCCACAGATACGCAGTATTTT. This translates into CASSWGRPSTDTQYF.

CDR3 DNA: TGTGCCAGCATGGGTGGGCGAACTATTTACAATGAGCAGTTCTTC. It translates to CASMGGRTIYNEQFF. This chain connects TRBV7-9 to TRBJ2-1; D remains ambiguous. V was clipped by 7 bases and J by 4 bases, with 17 bases between them. The germline CDR1 and CDR2 sequences are SEHNR and FQNEAQ (reference sequence). The CDR3 loop spans 15 amino acids. Supplemented by reference TRBV7-9 and TRBJ2-1, the full variable domain reads DTGVSQNPRHKITKRGQNVTFRCDPISEHNRLYWYRQTLGQGPEFLTYFQNEAQLEKSRLLSDRFSAERPKGSFSTLEIQRTEQGDSAMYLCASMGGRTIYNEQFFGPGTRLTVL.

J is TRBJ1-2 and V is TRBV21-1; the table's D call, TRBD1, has no DNA check behind it. TRBV21-1 is noted as a pseudogene. This CDR3 spans 18 amino acids. CDR3 in amino acids: CASSKALWPQGFFNGYTF. Here the CDR3 DNA reads TGTGCCAGCAGCAAAGCACTTTGGCCCCAGGGTTTTTTCAATGGCTACACCTTC.

The chain carries TRBV6-2 or TRBV6-3 and TRBJ2-1; a weak D match, TRBD2 (5 bases). Germline V gives CDR1 MNHEY, CDR2 SVGEGT. V lost 6 bases to trimming and J lost 3 bases, with 12 bases between them. The CDR3 contains 14 residues. CDR3 protein: CASRRMGVYNEQFF. The CDR3 DNA is TGTGCCAGCAGGCGGATGGGAGTCTACAATGAGCAGTTCTTC.

A remark on this clonotype: At one boundary the junction diverges from the germline segment, which might be a read error. V and J are TRBV29-1 and TRBJ2-3, with TRBD2 identical over 14 bases. This CDR3 is 14 amino acids long. Germline V lookup: CDR1 SQVTM, CDR2 ANQGSEA. The CDR3 DNA is TGCAGCGCTGTGACTAGCGGGAGGGCAGATACGCAGTATTTC. This codes for CSAVTSGRADTQYF.

The V call is TRBV7-9, the J call TRBJ2-5; TRBD2 is a possible D gene (6 bases). The CDR3 runs 15 residues. Trimming cost V 4 bases and J 2 bases, with 14 bases left between them. Germline V gene sequence: CDR1 SEHNR, CDR2 FQNEAQ (reference sequence). The CDR3 coding sequence is TGTGCCAGCAGCTCCCTCGCGGGATCTCAAGAGACCCAGTACTTC. Translated, it gives CASSSLAGSQETQYF.

Many counts were recorded for this clonotype. The chain carries TRBV4-3 and TRBJ2-5; tentatively, D is TRBD1 (7 bases). The J call is doubtful: the DNA matches TRBJ2-1 better. Germline assignment: CDR1 LGHNA and CDR2 YSLEER. The CDR3 is 13 amino acids. The CDR3 DNA follows: TGCGCCAGCAGCCAAGATTCAGGGGGGTGGCAGTTCTTC. This encodes CASSQDSGGWQFF.

J is TRBJ2-1 and V is TRBV12-3 or TRBV12-4; weak D call: TRBD1 (5 bases). There are 14 residues in the CDR3. The V gene lost 8 bases and the J gene lost 4 bases, with 15 bases spanning the gap. This CDR3 is CASQWAGMYNEQFF. The CDR3, as DNA: TGTGCCAGCCAATGGGCAGGGATGTACAATGAGCAGTTCTTC.

This sequence joins TRBV29-1 and TRBJ1-2; D remains unclear. V dropped 3 bases and J dropped 9 bases, with 11 bases sitting between them. There are 11 residues in the CDR3. Per the germline V gene, CDR1 is SQVTM and CDR2 is ANQGSEA. The CDR3 here is CSVESEDRYTF. CDR3 DNA sequence: TGCAGCGTTGAGTCAGAGGACCGCTACACCTTC.

This clonotype was seen a few times. The chain recombines TRBV7-9 with TRBJ2-7; possibly TRBD1 for D (5 bases). CDR3 length: 14 amino acids. In germline, CDR1 is SEHNR, CDR2 FQNEAQ (reference sequence). The V gene lost 3 bases and the J gene lost 2 bases, with 11 bases spanning the gap. The CDR3 loop reads CASSLAGYPYEQYF. Here the CDR3 DNA reads TGTGCCAGCAGCTTGGCAGGGTATCCCTACGAGCAGTACTTC.

This chain links TRBV6-6 with TRBJ2-3; 11 nucleotides line up with TRBD1. This CDR3 has 14 residues. Germline V gene lookup returns CDR1 MNHNY and CDR2 SVGAGI (reference sequence). The J segment lost 5 bases and the V segment lost 6 bases, leaving 4 bases of the junction unmatched. CDR3 DNA sequence: TGTGCCAGCAGAGGACAGGGGGCAAGAGATACGCAGTATTTT. It specifies CASRGQGARDTQYF.

This clonotype was seen a handful of times. The V and J genes are TRBV4-3 and TRBJ2-7, with D perhaps matching TRBD1 (6 bases). The V gene lost 0 bases and the J gene lost 4 bases, with 13 bases spanning the gap. The CDR3 is made up of 15 amino acids. Germline-derived CDR1 and CDR2 are LGHNA and YSLEER. The CDR3 spells CASSQDRAGEYEQYF. The CDR3 bases are TGCGCCAGCAGCCAAGATAGGGCAGGGGAGTACGAGCAGTACTTC.

This rearrangement joins TRBV4-2 to TRBJ2-5; 11 nucleotides match TRBD2. V shed 3 bases and J 11 bases; nucleotides not matched to a gene: 11. The CDR3 is made up of 15 amino acids. CDR1 LGHNA and CDR2 YNFKEQ come from the germline V gene. The CDR3 spells CASSHPGLAVWEQYF. CDR3 bases: TGTGCCAGCAGCCACCCGGGACTAGCGGTGTGGGAGCAGTACTTC.

On this clonotype itself: Sequence at one end of the junction differs from germline and may be a read error. V usage is TRBV4-3 and J usage is TRBJ2-5; D might be TRBD2 (5 bases). The CDR3 spans 15 residues. Germline CDR1 is LGHNA and CDR2 is YSLEER. The chain's CDR3 is CASSQDLGVQGTQYF. The CDR3 region has the DNA TGCGCCAGCAGCCAAGATCTCGGGGTCCAAGGGACCCAGTACTTC.

The chain joins TRBV6-1 to TRBJ2-5; 9 nucleotides align to TRBD2. Germline lookup yields CDR1 MNHNS and CDR2 SASEGT. J gave up 0 bases and V 2 bases, and 4 bases lay outside the gene matches. CDR3 length: 16 residues. CDR3 coding DNA: TGTGCCAGCAGTGAACGGCTAGCGGGGTACCAAGAGACCCAGTACTTC. Encoded protein: CASSERLAGYQETQYF.

The chain recombines TRBV12-3 or TRBV12-4 with TRBJ2-7; possibly TRBD2 for D (6 bases). Between the trimmed V and J ends, which lost 6 bases and 7 bases, there was a span of 16 bases. The CDR3 runs 13 residues. The CDR3 DNA follows: TGTGCCAGCAGGTTGACGGGAGAAGGGGAGCAGTACTTC. Its protein product is CASRLTGEGEQYF.

This clonotype was seen a handful of times. This rearrangement joins TRBV25-1 to TRBJ2-7, with D perhaps matching TRBD1 (5 bases). V was cut by 1 base and J by 5 bases, with 18 bases left in between. The CDR3 is made up of 16 amino acids. The germline V gene has CDR1 MGHDK and CDR2 SYGVNS. The chain's CDR3 is CASSEFFRGHEDEQYF. The CDR3 DNA sequence: TGTGCCAGCAGTGAATTTTTTAGGGGCCATGAAGACGAGCAGTACTTC.

The genes are TRBV5-1 and TRBJ2-7; D is unclear. CDR3 length: 14 amino acids. CDR1 and CDR2 (germline): SGHRS, YFSETQ. Trimming removed 0 bases from V and 0 bases from J, with 7 bases in between. The CDR3 coding sequence is TGCGCCAGCAGCTTGGACACATTCTCCTACGAGCAGTACTTC. Encoded protein: CASSLDTFSYEQYF.

This clonotype was detected a few times. V is TRBV4-1 and J is TRBJ2-2, with no clear D. V lost 1 base to trimming and J lost 5 bases, with 8 bases between them. There are 14 residues in the CDR3. Germline V lookup: CDR1 MGHRA, CDR2 YSYEKL. The CDR3: CASSQALETGELFF. The CDR3 bases are TGCGCCAGCAGCCAAGCCCTGGAGACCGGGGAGCTGTTTTTT.

This clonotype turned up a few times. The genes are TRBV11-3 and TRBJ2-1, with D possibly being TRBD2 (5 bases). V lost 3 bases and J lost 2, with 11 bases in between. CDR3 length: 15 residues. CDR1 is SGHNT, CDR2 YENEEA, per germline. The CDR3 sequence: CASSLGQEAYNEQFF. As DNA, the CDR3 is TGTGCCAGCAGCTTGGGCCAGGAGGCCTACAATGAGCAGTTCTTC.